The 31 T cell receptor beta chains below come from one sample, sequenced in a study of T cells in Graves' hyperthyroidism and ophthalmopathy. Using RNA transcripts as the source, TCR beta CDR3 regions were amplified. The study used the HTBI primer set for a first-round RT-PCR of the TCR CDR3. TCRdb ran MiXCR on the multiplex PCR reads and lists one entry per CDR3 protein. The table includes more than 150,000 distinct CDR3 sequences, approximately 15% detected once. Sequencing input: blood. The receptors were sampled from a woman aged 50 to 60 with Graves' hyperthyroidism.

This clonotype was seen at least ten times. The chain couples TRBV15 to TRBJ1-5; tentatively, D is TRBD1 (6 bases). Germline V CDR1 and CDR2: LNHNV, YYDKDF (reference sequence). The V and J ends lost 3 bases and 0 bases respectively, with 9 bases between them. This CDR3 comprises 15 residues. The CDR3: CATSRDRYSNQPQHF. In nucleotides, the CDR3 is TGTGCCACCAGCAGGGACAGATATAGCAATCAGCCCCAGCATTTT.

The chain couples TRBV5-1 to TRBJ1-5, with a tentative D call TRBD1 (6 bases). Germline assignment: CDR1 SGHRS and CDR2 YFSETQ. V lost 10 bases and J 5 bases, leaving 16 bases between the germline ends. The CDR3 contains 13 residues. The CDR3 protein is CARWLQGDQPQHF. DNA of the CDR3: TGCGCCCGCTGGCTACAGGGCGATCAGCCCCAGCATTTT.

In its sample, this clonotype was seen many times. The chain links TRBV6-1 to TRBJ2-3; a possible D gene is TRBD2 (5 bases). From germline, CDR1 is MNHNS and CDR2 SASEGT. With 8 bases removed from V and 0 bases from J, the gap between germline ends came to 18 bases. This CDR3 is 16 amino acids long. The CDR3 DNA sequence: TGTGCCAGCCTCCCTTATAGCGAAGCTAGCACAGATACGCAGTATTTT. Encoded protein: CASLPYSEASTDTQYF.

The sample holds many counts of this clonotype. J is TRBJ2-3 and V is TRBV5-1, with TRBD2 matching 9 bases. CDR1 SGHRS and CDR2 YFSETQ come from the germline V gene. CDR3 length equals 16 residues. The V segment lost 1 base and the J segment 1 base; nucleotides outside the gene matches: 4. The CDR3 sequence: CASSLYPSGGTDTQYF. Here the CDR3 DNA reads TGCGCCAGCAGCTTGTATCCTAGCGGGGGCACAGATACGCAGTATTTT.

This clonotype has a handful of counts. This chain joins TRBV6-1 and TRBJ2-1, with D maybe TRBD1 (6 bases). The CDR3 is 15 residues long. CDR1 is MNHNS and CDR2 is SASEGT in the germline V gene. Trimming shortened V by 2 bases and J by 4 bases, and 12 bases separated the two germline ends. The CDR3 reads CASSETQDRYNEQFF. CDR3 in DNA: TGTGCCAGCAGTGAAACGCAGGACAGATACAATGAGCAGTTCTTC.

At least ten counts were recorded for this clonotype. This rearrangement joins TRBV28 to TRBJ1-1; 8 nucleotides match TRBD1. Losses at the gene ends were 8 bases for V and 1 base for J; bases not matched to a gene: 9. This CDR3 has 15 residues. Germline V gene data show CDR1 as MDHEN and CDR2 as SYDVKM. This CDR3 reads CASGGGQGTNTEAFF. CDR3 DNA sequence: TGTGCCAGCGGGGGAGGACAGGGCACGAACACTGAAGCTTTCTTT. Full variable domain (remainder filled in from reference TRBV28 and TRBJ1-1): DVKVTQSSRYLVKRTGEKVFLECVQDMDHENMFWYRQDPGLGLRLIYFSYDVKMKEKGDIPEGYSVSREKKERFSLILESASTNQTSMYLCASGGGQGTNTEAFFGQGTRLTVV.

The rearrangement joins TRBV28 to TRBJ1-1, with D possibly matching TRBD1 (5 bases). Germline CDR1 and CDR2: MDHEN and SYDVKM. V lost 5 bases, J lost 5 bases, and 12 bases lay in between. The CDR3 totals 13 residues. CDR3 in amino acids: CASSAVGGTEAFF. In nucleotides, the CDR3 is TGTGCCAGCAGTGCGGTTGGGGGGACTGAAGCTTTCTTT.

This sequence joins TRBV20-1 and TRBJ2-1; tentatively, D is TRBD2 (7 bases). From germline, CDR1 is DFQATT and CDR2 SNEGSKA (reference sequence). V gave up 3 bases and J gave up 8 bases, with 17 bases separating them. This CDR3 contains 14 residues. Here the CDR3 reads CSASGGGGLYEQFF. As DNA, the CDR3 is TGCAGTGCTAGTGGGGGGGGGGGCCTCTATGAGCAGTTCTTC.

At least ten counts were recorded for this clonotype. V and J are TRBV6-5 and TRBJ2-1; TRBD2 agrees at 9 bases. Looked up from germline, CDR1 is MNHEY and CDR2 is SVGAGI. With 0 bases clipped from V and 6 bases from J, the junction kept 3 bases outside the gene matches. The CDR3 sequence is 15 residues long. DNA for the CDR3: TGTGCCAGCAGTTACTCACAGCGGGGGGCCAATGAGCAGTTCTTC. Translating gives CASSYSQRGANEQFF.

This clonotype was detected ten times or more. The chain links TRBV28 to TRBJ1-2, with TRBD1 matching 8 bases. CDR3 length: 13 residues. The V gene end was trimmed by 4 bases and the J gene end by 5 bases; junction bases not matched to a gene: 3. CDR1 and CDR2 from the germline V gene are MDHEN and SYDVKM. This chain's CDR3 is CASSYGDRYGYTF. Here the CDR3 DNA reads TGTGCCAGCAGTTACGGGGACAGGTATGGCTACACCTTC.

The chain couples TRBV6-1 to TRBJ2-7, with TRBD2 identical over 10 bases. From germline, CDR1 is MNHNS and CDR2 SASEGT. The length of the CDR3 is 15 residues. Trimming at V came to 6 bases and at J to 1 base, leaving 6 bases not matched to a gene. The CDR3: CASRVAGGLSYEQYF. The CDR3, as DNA: TGTGCCAGCAGGGTAGCGGGGGGTTTATCCTACGAGCAGTACTTC.

The chain combines TRBV11-2 with TRBJ1-4; D remains unclear. Germline CDR1 SGHAT, CDR2 FQNNGV. V was clipped by 5 bases and J by 4 bases, with 14 bases between them. The CDR3 extends over 15 amino acids. The CDR3 is CASSPGGPRNEKLFF. CDR3 DNA sequence: TGTGCCAGCAGCCCAGGTGGGCCACGTAATGAAAAACTGTTTTTT.

This clonotype was seen at least ten times. The chain is built from TRBV6-2 or TRBV6-3 and TRBJ1-1, with TRBD1 identical over 7 bases. This CDR3 has 20 amino acids. The J segment lost 1 base and the V segment lost 2 bases, leaving 19 bases of the junction unmatched. Germline V gene sequence: CDR1 MNHEY, CDR2 SVGEGT. CDR3: CASSYVGYRGGGPSNTEAFF. The CDR3 DNA follows: TGTGCCAGCAGTTACGTAGGCTACAGGGGAGGGGGCCCATCGAACACTGAAGCTTTCTTT.

This clonotype was counted ten times or more. The chain uses TRBV7-2 and TRBJ1-1; TRBD1 is a possible D gene (5 bases). The ends were cut back, 3 bases at V and 0 bases at J, with 11 bases in the middle. The germline V gene has CDR1 SGHTA and CDR2 FQGNSA. This CDR3 region has 15 residues. CDR3 protein: CASSLTTAMNTEAFF. CDR3 in DNA: TGTGCCAGCAGCTTGACGACAGCCATGAACACTGAAGCTTTCTTT. Combining the CDR3 with reference TRBV7-2 and TRBJ1-1 gives the whole variable domain GAGVSQSPSNKVTEKGKDVELRCDPISGHTALYWYRQSLGQGLEFLIYFQGNSAPDKSGLPSDRFSAERTGGSVSTLTIQRTQQEDSAVYLCASSLTTAMNTEAFFGQGTRLTVV.

This clonotype showed up many times. This rearrangement joins TRBV7-3 to TRBJ2-2; TRBD2 aligns across 9 bases. V was clipped by 2 bases and J by 5 bases; unmatched bases: 0. Per the germline V gene, CDR1 is SGHTA and CDR2 is FQGTGA. The CDR3 spans 14 residues. The CDR3 nucleotides are TGTGCCAGCAGCTTAGCGGGGGGGACCGGGGAGCTGTTTTTT. Translated: CASSLAGGTGELFF.

This clonotype was observed at least ten times. The CDR3 bases are TGCGCCAGCAGCTTGGGGACAGGGGGCAATGAGCAGTTCTTC. Its protein product is CASSLGTGGNEQFF. This chain joins TRBV5-1 and TRBJ2-1; 10 nucleotides match TRBD1. The CDR3 runs to 14 residues. J was trimmed by 6 bases and V by 0 bases; bases with no gene match: 0. Germline lookup yields CDR1 SGHRS and CDR2 YFSETQ.

This clonotype was observed a single time. A much larger clone is a single base away; this may be a read error. The rearrangement links TRBV7-9 to TRBJ1-5; D not resolved. The CDR3 extends over 13 amino acids. CDR1 and CDR2 from the germline V gene are SEHNR and FQNEAQ (reference sequence). The CDR3 protein is CASGLVSGQPQHF. CDR3 bases: TGTGCCAGCGGCTTAGTTAGTGGCCAGCCCCAGCATTTT.

J is TRBJ2-1 and V is TRBV20-1; 10 positions match TRBD2. The germline CDR1 and CDR2 sequences are DFQATT and SNEGSKA (reference sequence). J lost 6 bases, V lost 0 bases, and 8 bases had no gene match. The CDR3 has 16 residues. CDR3 in DNA: TGCAGTGCTAGAGATCTGTCTAGCGGGAGAGGCAATGAGCAGTTCTTC. It is translated as CSARDLSSGRGNEQFF.

This clonotype turned up a few times. V and J are TRBV18 and TRBJ1-2; D unclear. This CDR3 has 15 residues. Germline CDR1 KGHSH, CDR2 LQKENI. Trimming took off 3 bases at V and 1 base at J, with 12 bases between the two ends. The CDR3 is CASSPFSEINYGYTF. CDR3 sequence (DNA): TGTGCCAGCTCACCCTTCAGCGAAATTAACTATGGCTACACCTTC.

At least ten counts were recorded for this clonotype. J is TRBJ1-1 and V is TRBV7-2, with D unclear. Germline lookup yields CDR1 SGHTA and CDR2 FQGNSA. Trimming stripped 5 bases from V and 1 base from J, with 8 bases between. The CDR3 is made up of 13 amino acids. The CDR3 region is CASSITTNTEAFF. The CDR3 coding sequence is TGTGCCAGCAGCATTACAACGAACACTGAAGCTTTCTTT.

The table lists this clonotype with many counts. The rearrangement uses TRBV4-1 and TRBJ2-7; D not resolved. V was trimmed by 5 bases and J by 1 base, leaving 12 bases between them. The CDR3 loop spans 14 amino acids. Per the germline V gene, CDR1 is MGHRA and CDR2 is YSYEKL. The CDR3 DNA reads as TGCGCCAGCAGCGGGCCGGGTGAATCCTACGAGCAGTACTTC. Its translation: CASSGPGESYEQYF.

This clonotype has a count of ten or more. The chain uses TRBV12-5 and TRBJ2-1; D is ambiguous. CDR1 and CDR2 from the germline V gene are LGHNT and FRNRAP. This CDR3 region has 12 residues. Trimming pared 1 base from V and 9 bases from J, leaving 7 bases between. CDR3 loop: CASGLAPGEQFF. The CDR3 DNA reads as TGTGCTAGTGGTTTGGCTCCCGGTGAGCAGTTCTTC.

This clonotype was seen a handful of times. This chain links TRBV28 with TRBJ2-7, with 9 bases that match TRBD2. CDR1 and CDR2 (germline): MDHEN, SYDVKM. CDR3 length equals 14 residues. The V segment lost 3 bases and the J segment 9 bases; nucleotides outside the gene matches: 9. The DNA for the CDR3 is TGTGCCAGCAGTTTGGGCGGGGGGGCCGGGGGGCAGTACTTC. Residues: CASSLGGGAGGQYF.

This rearrangement joins TRBV5-1 to TRBJ1-2, with a possible D match to TRBD1 (6 bases). CDR1 and CDR2 from the germline V gene are SGHRS and YFSETQ. CDR3 size: 14 residues. The ends were cut back, 6 bases at V and 7 bases at J, with 19 bases in the middle. The CDR3 DNA reads as TGCGCCAGCACCTCTGATACGGGGGCAATTGGCTACACCTTC. Translation gives CASTSDTGAIGYTF.

This clonotype was observed a few times. Compared with germline, one end of the junction differs, possibly owing to a read error. V gene TRBV7-9 combines with J gene TRBJ2-1; D could derive from TRBD1 or TRBD2 (5 bases each). Germline lookup yields CDR1 SEHNR and CDR2 FQNEAQ (reference sequence). CDR3 size: 15 residues. The CDR3 nucleotides are TGTGTCAGCAGCCAGGCAGGGAGTACTTGGAATGAGCAGTTCTTC. As protein: CVSSQAGSTWNEQFF.

This clonotype occurred many times. The V gene is TRBV6-1, the J gene TRBJ1-1; 9 bases align to TRBD1. The germline V gene has CDR1 MNHNS and CDR2 SASEGT. The CDR3 consists of 18 residues. Germline trimming cut 5 bases from V and 3 bases from J; bases unmatched to any gene: 16. CDR3 region: CASSYPTPGTGTDTEAFF. The CDR3 DNA follows: TGTGCCAGCAGTTATCCGACCCCCGGGACAGGGACCGACACTGAAGCTTTCTTT.

This clonotype has a count of ten or more. The V and J genes are TRBV5-1 and TRBJ1-1; D not resolved. CDR1 is SGHRS and CDR2 is YFSETQ in the germline V gene. V lost 3 bases to trimming and J lost 5 bases, with 11 bases between them. CDR3 length: 13 residues. CDR3 DNA: TGCGCCAGCAGCTCCCGACATGGGACTGAAGCTTTCTTT. It codes for CASSSRHGTEAFF.

About this clonotype: A much larger clone lies one base from this, so it may be a read error. The chain combines TRBV2 with TRBJ1-6, with 8 bases matching TRBD1. The ends lost 5 bases at V and 10 bases at J; junction bases unmatched: 13. Germline loops: CDR1 SNHLY, CDR2 FYNNEI. This CDR3 is 16 amino acids long. CDR3 region: CASSLPNRGFSSPLHF. For the CDR3, the DNA is TGTGCCAGCAGTCTGCCCAACAGGGGGTTTTCCTCACCCCTCCACTTT.

This clonotype has a count of ten or more. The chain joins TRBV27 to TRBJ1-1; D is uncertain. V lost 6 bases to trimming and J lost 1 base, with 9 bases between them. The length of the CDR3 is 13 residues. Germline CDR1 MNHEY, CDR2 SMNVEV (reference sequence). Here the CDR3 DNA reads TGTGCCAGCAGCCTTGGGGAGAACACTGAAGCTTTCTTT. As protein: CASSLGENTEAFF.

This clonotype was detected a few times. The rearrangement joins TRBV27 to TRBJ2-4; TRBD2 might be the D (6 bases). Trimming took off 5 bases at V and 0 bases at J, with 32 bases between the two ends. The CDR3 runs 22 residues. Germline V lookup: CDR1 MNHEY, CDR2 SMNVEV (reference sequence). The chain's CDR3 is CASSPLSPGGAADALAKNIQYF. In nucleotides, the CDR3 is TGTGCCAGCAGTCCGCTAAGCCCTGGAGGGGCGGCAGACGCCCTAGCCAAAAACATTCAGTACTTC.

The table lists this clonotype with many counts. The CDR3 coding sequence is TGTGCCAGCAGTTACCGACAGGGTGGCTCACCCCTCCACTTT. This codes for CASSYRQGGSPLHF. The chain has TRBV6-5 and TRBJ1-6, with 7 bases fitting TRBD1. CDR1 MNHEY and CDR2 SVGAGI come from the germline V gene. The V segment lost 2 bases and the J segment 10 bases; nucleotides outside the gene matches: 5. The CDR3 length is 14 residues.